The clone carrying this TCR beta chain has ten or more counts. Its antigen is not known. This entry comes from a study of response to subunit inactivated influenza vaccine. Findings and limits, study-wide: Authors suggested few new T cells are recruited by each seasonal influenza vaccination.

Via MiXCR, TCRdb re-called the RT-PCR reads, giving one row per CDR3 protein. The sample yields around 190,000 distinct CDR3 sequences, 7.5% to 10% seen once. This CDR3 region has 15 residues. V was shortened by 0 bases and J by 14 bases, with 23 bases between the two germline ends. Germline V gene data show CDR1 as SGHRS and CDR2 as YFSETQ. The chain uses TRBV5-1 and TRBJ1-2; D uncertain. Specimen: non-naive T cells sorted from PBMCs, collected on the day of vaccination. The receptor was derived from a man aged 50-60 years who received an inactivated influenza vaccine. CDR3 loop: CASSLAAGGDAILTF. In DNA form, the CDR3 reads TGCGCCAGCAGCTTGGCGGCAGGTGGAGACGCTATTCTTACCTTC.